A single TCR beta chain is shown here with its context. At one end the junction does not follow the germline gene, possibly because of a read error. In the study's own analysis: Amplifying reference gene primers gave estimates of nucleated cell counts. Clones were sequenced by immunoSEQ multiplex PCR, and TCRdb holds only the in-frame ones, with some missing. V, J and clone size derive from that table, while D and trimming were established from the DNA sequence. The table has about 120,000 clones, about nine tenths seen once. These data are taken from a study of blood T cell repertoires in COVID-19. The wider study: Acute and convalescent COVID-19 samples came from the United States, Italy and Spain. T cells, B-cell-depleted T cells, or PBMCs supplied cDNA or gDNA.

CDR1 is SGHDN and CDR2 is FVKESK in the germline V gene. The CDR3 covers 14 residues. The rearrangement joins TRBV14 to TRBJ2-7; 10 bases map to TRBD1. The receptor was isolated from a middle-aged man with acute or convalescent COVID-19. The sample was peripheral blood. The chain's CDR3 is CASSQVGQGRKPVF. CDR3 coding DNA: TGTGCCAGCAGCCAAGTGGGACAGGGGAGGAAACCCGTCTTC. The full variable domain, rest sourced from reference TRBV14 and TRBJ2-7, is EAGVTQFPSHSVIEKGQTVTLRCDPISGHDNLYWYRRVMGKEIKFLLHFVKESKQDESGMPNNRFLAERTGGTYSTLKVQPAELEDSGVYFCASSQVGQGRKPVFGPGTRLTVT.